What follows are 9 T cell receptor beta chains derived from one specimen sequenced in a study of blood T cells in healthy people across ages. Next came a second PCR, run for about 7 to 11 cycles, which used a sample-barcoded 5' primer along with a J-beta primer mix. TCRdb reprocessed the 5' RACE reads via MiXCR and lists one record per CDR3 protein. The sample holds about 1.8 million distinct CDR3 sequences, around half seen once. Material: blood. These receptors all stem from a woman between 35 and 50 years old in good health.

The CDR3, as DNA: TGTGCCAGCAGCCCGAGGACTAGCGGGCCCTCCTACAATGAGCAGTTCTTC. Protein product: CASSPRTSGPSYNEQFF. The V gene is TRBV7-6, the J gene TRBJ2-1; the match to TRBD2 covers 11 bases. There are 17 residues in the CDR3. CDR1 SGHVS and CDR2 FNYEAQ come from the germline V gene. Germline trimming cut 5 bases from V and 0 bases from J; bases unmatched to any gene: 6.

In its sample, this clonotype was seen a few times. J is TRBJ1-5 and V is TRBV20-1; 7 nucleotides line up with TRBD1. The germline CDR1 and CDR2 sequences are DFQATT and SNEGSKA (reference sequence). There are 14 residues in the CDR3. V lost 4 bases and J lost 0; bases outside the gene matches: 3. The CDR3 nucleotides read TGCAGTGCTAAGGGACAGAATAGCAATCAGCCCCAGCATTTT. It specifies CSAKGQNSNQPQHF.

This chain uses TRBV4-3 with TRBJ1-2; D is perhaps TRBD1 (5 bases). The CDR3 contains 17 residues. Germline V lookup: CDR1 LGHNA, CDR2 YSLEER. V lost 0 bases and J lost 5, with 19 bases in between. The CDR3 sequence: CASSQENTGAPIYGYTF. In DNA form, the CDR3 reads TGCGCCAGCAGCCAAGAAAATACAGGCGCACCGATATATGGCTACACCTTC.

V usage is TRBV9 and J usage is TRBJ2-1; tentatively, D is TRBD1 (6 bases). Judging by the DNA end, TRBJ2-7 fits better; the J call may be wrong. From germline, CDR1 is SGDLS and CDR2 YYNGEE. The CDR3 extends over 15 amino acids. CDR3: CASSLRPGQGDEQYF. CDR3 DNA sequence: TGTGCCAGCAGCCTCCGGCCGGGACAAGGAGACGAGCAGTACTTC.

The rearrangement links TRBV29-1 to TRBJ2-3, with 8 bases fitting TRBD1. Germline assignment: CDR1 SQVTM and CDR2 ANQGSEA. The V gene end was trimmed by 3 bases and the J gene end by 3 bases; junction bases not matched to a gene: 8. The CDR3 length is 15 residues. As DNA, the CDR3 is TGCAGCGTTGAGTTTGGACAGGGTAGGACAGATACGCAGTATTTT. Translation gives CSVEFGQGRTDTQYF.

This clonotype was counted once. This rearrangement joins TRBV27 to TRBJ2-5; D not resolved. The CDR3 is 16 amino acids. Germline V lookup: CDR1 MNHEY, CDR2 SMNVEV (reference sequence). Trimming stripped 6 bases from V and 0 bases from J, with 17 bases between. In DNA form, the CDR3 reads TGTGCCAGCAGCCTCAGAACTTGGCGGTACCAAGAGACCCAGTACTTC. Translated, it gives CASSLRTWRYQETQYF.

V gene TRBV5-1 combines with J gene TRBJ1-2; D unclear. The germline V gene encodes CDR1 SGHRS and CDR2 YFSETQ. The CDR3 length is 15 residues. Trimming removed 0 bases at V and 5 bases at J, with 14 bases between. CDR3 region: CASSLESVGSYGYTF. CDR3 bases: TGCGCCAGCAGCTTGGAGTCGGTCGGGTCATATGGCTACACCTTC.

This clonotype was observed a handful of times. The chain has TRBV4-2 and TRBJ1-5, with D perhaps matching TRBD1 (5 bases). This CDR3 spans 13 amino acids. Trimming shortened V by 4 bases and J by 7 bases, and 11 bases separated the two germline ends. Germline CDR1 is LGHNA and CDR2 is YNFKEQ. CDR3 loop: CASSPTAQQPQHF. CDR3 sequence (DNA): TGTGCCAGCAGCCCGACAGCTCAACAGCCCCAGCATTTT.

Of note for this clonotype: A read error may produce the germline difference seen at one junction end. The CDR3 DNA sequence: TGCAGTTCTAGAGCCCAGACAGGGGGCTACGAGCAGTACTTC. Its protein is CSSRAQTGGYEQYF. The chain recombines TRBV20-1 with TRBJ2-7, with 9 bases aligning to TRBD1. The V gene's germline CDR1 is DFQATT and CDR2 SNEGSKA (reference sequence). This CDR3 spans 14 amino acids.